A selection of T cell receptor beta chains follows, all from one sample in a study of T cells expressing NK-cell markers. From the 5' RACE reads, TCRdb lists one entry per CDR3 protein and no DNA. Its listing shows about 150,000 distinct CDR3 sequences. Sequencing was done on a sample of blood T cells: a sorted CD56 or NKG2C T cell subset, CD4+ or CD8+ T cells, or bulk PBMC T cells (not recorded which). The receptors were sampled from a woman aged 45-60 years in good health. Both conserved end residues are part of each CDR3. The order of the fields is V gene, J gene, CDR3 protein.

V gene: TRBV11-2
J gene: TRBJ2-1
CDR3 protein: CASSATGGKFF

V gene: TRBV29-1
J gene: TRBJ2-7
CDR3 protein: CSVRGGAQSYEQYF

V gene: TRBV7-9
J gene: TRBJ1-1
CDR3 protein: CASSSGPHTEAFF

V gene: TRBV7-8
J gene: TRBJ2-1
CDR3 protein: CASSSPGTTFYNEQFF

V gene: TRBV27
J gene: TRBJ2-7
CDR3 protein: CASSGTAVTYEQYF

V gene: TRBV27
J gene: TRBJ2-3
CDR3 protein: CASSLWKGVADTQYF

V gene: TRBV7-9
J gene: TRBJ1-2
CDR3 protein: CASSLAAAGPPYGYTF

V gene: TRBV24-1
J gene: TRBJ2-1
CDR3 protein: CATSDGTWTGPYNEQFF

V gene: TRBV20-1
J gene: TRBJ2-7
CDR3 protein: CSAATGTSGIYEQYF

V gene: TRBV25-1
J gene: TRBJ2-5
CDR3 protein: CASSGGQDPMQETQYF

V gene: TRBV20-1
J gene: TRBJ2-2
CDR3 protein: CSAVAVTGELFF

V gene: TRBV2
J gene: TRBJ2-5
CDR3 protein: CASTGEGGRDEETQYF

V gene: TRBV2
J gene: TRBJ2-1
CDR3 protein: CASSHGTNNEQFF

V gene: TRBV27
J gene: TRBJ1-2
CDR3 protein: CASSHLARGNGYTF

V gene: TRBV3-1
J gene: TRBJ1-5
CDR3 protein: CASSRAIGVQPQHF

V gene: TRBV29-1
J gene: TRBJ2-1
CDR3 protein: CSVLRGVYNEQFF

V gene: TRBV9
J gene: TRBJ1-2
CDR3 protein: CASSGVTETGTNYGYTF

V gene: TRBV5-1
J gene: TRBJ2-1
CDR3 protein: CASSFGTGNEQFF

V gene: TRBV12-3/TRBV12-4
J gene: TRBJ2-2
CDR3 protein: CASSQTETGELFF

V gene: TRBV2
J gene: TRBJ2-1
CDR3 protein: CASRLSGQGIYNEQFF

V gene: TRBV3-1
J gene: TRBJ2-1
CDR3 protein: CASSQVWTSANEQFF

V gene: TRBV6-1
J gene: TRBJ2-1
CDR3 protein: CASSEVTGLILAAPPNEQFF

V gene: TRBV5-6
J gene: TRBJ1-1
CDR3 protein: CASTPGVNTEAFF

V gene: TRBV5-1
J gene: TRBJ1-4
CDR3 protein: CASSPEIATNEKLFF

V gene: TRBV2
J gene: TRBJ1-5
CDR3 protein: CASTKTVGGYAPQHF

V gene: TRBV25-1
J gene: TRBJ2-1
CDR3 protein: CASSDVGFNEQFF

V gene: TRBV7-3
J gene: TRBJ2-1
CDR3 protein: CASSLRAFGNSYNEQFF

V gene: TRBV7-6
J gene: TRBJ2-3
CDR3 protein: CASSSRTSVADTQYF

V gene: TRBV4-2
J gene: TRBJ1-1
CDR3 protein: CASSPREGQGNTEAFF

V gene: TRBV6-6
J gene: TRBJ2-5
CDR3 protein: CASSYLEETQYF

V gene: TRBV25-1
J gene: TRBJ2-2
CDR3 protein: CASSEADKDTGELFF

V gene: TRBV27
J gene: TRBJ1-5
CDR3 protein: CASSYAGDSNQPQHF

V gene: TRBV7-9
J gene: TRBJ2-2
CDR3 protein: CASSGSRERNTGELFF

V gene: TRBV4-1
J gene: TRBJ2-6
CDR3 protein: CASSSKRSGANVLTF

V gene: TRBV9
J gene: TRBJ2-1
CDR3 protein: CASSPPRADHNEQFF

V gene: TRBV5-4
J gene: TRBJ1-6
CDR3 protein: CASSWTGDNSPLHF